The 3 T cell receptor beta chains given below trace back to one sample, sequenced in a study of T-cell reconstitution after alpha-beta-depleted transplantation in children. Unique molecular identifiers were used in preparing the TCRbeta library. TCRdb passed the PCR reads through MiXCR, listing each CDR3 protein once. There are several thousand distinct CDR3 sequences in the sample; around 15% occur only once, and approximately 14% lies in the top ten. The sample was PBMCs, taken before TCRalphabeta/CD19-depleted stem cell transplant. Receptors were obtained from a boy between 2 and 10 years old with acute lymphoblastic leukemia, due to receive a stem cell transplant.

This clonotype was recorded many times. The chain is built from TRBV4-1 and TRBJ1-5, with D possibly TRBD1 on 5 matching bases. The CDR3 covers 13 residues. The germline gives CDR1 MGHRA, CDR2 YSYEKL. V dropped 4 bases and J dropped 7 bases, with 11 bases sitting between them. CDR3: CASSRAGGQPQHF. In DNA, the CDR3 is TGCGCCAGCAGCCGGGCGGGGGGGCAGCCCCAGCATTTT.

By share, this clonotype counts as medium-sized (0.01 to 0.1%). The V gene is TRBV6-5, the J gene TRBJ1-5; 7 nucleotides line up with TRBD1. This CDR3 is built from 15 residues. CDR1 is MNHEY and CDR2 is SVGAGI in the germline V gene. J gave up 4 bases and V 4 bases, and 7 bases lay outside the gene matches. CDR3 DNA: TGTGCCAGCAGTTCCGGACAGGCTCTTAATCAGCCCCAGCATTTT. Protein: CASSSGQALNQPQHF.

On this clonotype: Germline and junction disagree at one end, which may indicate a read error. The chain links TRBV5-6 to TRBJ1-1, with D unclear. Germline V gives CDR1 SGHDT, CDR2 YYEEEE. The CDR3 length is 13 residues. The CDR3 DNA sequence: TGTGCCAGCAGTTTGGGCATGAACACTGAAGCTTTCTTT. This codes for CASSLGMNTEAFF.